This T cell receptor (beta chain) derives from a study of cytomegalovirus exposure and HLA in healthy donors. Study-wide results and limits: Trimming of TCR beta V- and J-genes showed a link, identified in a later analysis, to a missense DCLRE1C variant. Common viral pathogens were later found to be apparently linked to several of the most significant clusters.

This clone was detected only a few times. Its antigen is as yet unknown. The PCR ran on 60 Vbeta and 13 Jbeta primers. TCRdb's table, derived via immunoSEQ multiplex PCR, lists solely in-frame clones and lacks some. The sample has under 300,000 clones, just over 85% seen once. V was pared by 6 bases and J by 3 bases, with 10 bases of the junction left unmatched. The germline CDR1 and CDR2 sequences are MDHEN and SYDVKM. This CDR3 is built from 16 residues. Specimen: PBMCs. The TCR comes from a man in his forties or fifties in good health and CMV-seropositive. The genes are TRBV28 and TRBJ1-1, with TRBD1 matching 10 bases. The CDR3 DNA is TGTGCCAGCAGCTCGGGACAGGGGAAGAAGGACACTGAAGCTTTCTTT. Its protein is CASSSGQGKKDTEAFF.